One and the same sample provided the 2 T cell receptor beta chains below, sequenced in a study of T cell changes during pregnancy in multiple sclerosis. Some clones are missing from TCRdb's copy, which holds only in-frame ones; the method was immunoSEQ multiplex PCR. The data hold 30,000 to 40,000 clones, with 85% to 95% observed a single time. The input for sequencing was CD4+ T cells from peripheral blood mononuclear cells, taken in the second trimester of pregnancy. Receptors originate from a female donor with multiple sclerosis, enrolled in a pregnancy study.

The J gene is TRBJ2-4, the V gene TRBV6-5, with TRBD1 identical over 8 bases. This CDR3 has 14 residues. V was clipped by 2 bases and J by 6 bases; unmatched bases: 3. Germline-derived CDR1 and CDR2 are MNHEY and SVGAGI. CDR3 DNA: TGTGCCAGCAGTTACCTGGGGACAGGAAACATTCAGTACTTC. It yields the protein CASSYLGTGNIQYF.

The genes are TRBV7-3 and TRBJ2-3; D not certain. The CDR3 is 13 residues long. CDR1 is SGHTA, CDR2 FQGTGA, per germline. Trimming left V 2 bases short and J 1 base short, with 4 bases between. The CDR3 coding sequence is TGTGCCAGCAGCTTACCTGGCACAGATACGCAGTATTTT. The encoded protein is CASSLPGTDTQYF. Full variable domain (missing parts from reference TRBV7-3 and TRBJ2-3): GAGVSQTPSNKVTEKGKYVELRCDPISGHTALYWYRQSLGQGPEFLIYFQGTGAADDSGLPNDRFFAVRPEGSVSTLKIQRTERGDSAVYLCASSLPGTDTQYFGPGTRLTVL.